This TCR beta chain emerged from a study of post-analysis software for immune sequencing data. Looking at the study overall: Some patients lacked subtype; others had relapsing-remitting, secondary progressive or progressive-relapsing disease. General study findings and limits: Patients with multiple sclerosis recorded significantly lower normalized Chao1 diversity than controls, the study found. Controls showed lower frequencies than patients for a handful of TRBV segments, and TRBV5-6, TRBV5-1 and TRBV20-1 were among these.

Unique molecular identifiers featured in each of the TCR beta cDNA libraries. One entry per CDR3 protein, called by TCRdb with MiXCR from the PCR reads. The table has about 460,000 distinct CDR3 sequences, approximately 46% seen once; the top ten hold about 12%. As regards this clonotype: The antigen remains unidentified.

Trimming took off 3 bases at V and 8 bases at J, with 17 bases between the two ends. Germline CDR1 reads KGHSH; CDR2 reads LQKENI. There are 15 residues in the CDR3. This chain links TRBV18 with TRBJ2-1; D remains ambiguous. The source is a girl aged 10 to 17 with multiple sclerosis. The specimen was blood. The CDR3 loop reads CASSPINTQTHEQFF. The CDR3 nucleotides are TGTGCCAGCTCACCGATAAACACTCAGACCCATGAGCAGTTCTTC.